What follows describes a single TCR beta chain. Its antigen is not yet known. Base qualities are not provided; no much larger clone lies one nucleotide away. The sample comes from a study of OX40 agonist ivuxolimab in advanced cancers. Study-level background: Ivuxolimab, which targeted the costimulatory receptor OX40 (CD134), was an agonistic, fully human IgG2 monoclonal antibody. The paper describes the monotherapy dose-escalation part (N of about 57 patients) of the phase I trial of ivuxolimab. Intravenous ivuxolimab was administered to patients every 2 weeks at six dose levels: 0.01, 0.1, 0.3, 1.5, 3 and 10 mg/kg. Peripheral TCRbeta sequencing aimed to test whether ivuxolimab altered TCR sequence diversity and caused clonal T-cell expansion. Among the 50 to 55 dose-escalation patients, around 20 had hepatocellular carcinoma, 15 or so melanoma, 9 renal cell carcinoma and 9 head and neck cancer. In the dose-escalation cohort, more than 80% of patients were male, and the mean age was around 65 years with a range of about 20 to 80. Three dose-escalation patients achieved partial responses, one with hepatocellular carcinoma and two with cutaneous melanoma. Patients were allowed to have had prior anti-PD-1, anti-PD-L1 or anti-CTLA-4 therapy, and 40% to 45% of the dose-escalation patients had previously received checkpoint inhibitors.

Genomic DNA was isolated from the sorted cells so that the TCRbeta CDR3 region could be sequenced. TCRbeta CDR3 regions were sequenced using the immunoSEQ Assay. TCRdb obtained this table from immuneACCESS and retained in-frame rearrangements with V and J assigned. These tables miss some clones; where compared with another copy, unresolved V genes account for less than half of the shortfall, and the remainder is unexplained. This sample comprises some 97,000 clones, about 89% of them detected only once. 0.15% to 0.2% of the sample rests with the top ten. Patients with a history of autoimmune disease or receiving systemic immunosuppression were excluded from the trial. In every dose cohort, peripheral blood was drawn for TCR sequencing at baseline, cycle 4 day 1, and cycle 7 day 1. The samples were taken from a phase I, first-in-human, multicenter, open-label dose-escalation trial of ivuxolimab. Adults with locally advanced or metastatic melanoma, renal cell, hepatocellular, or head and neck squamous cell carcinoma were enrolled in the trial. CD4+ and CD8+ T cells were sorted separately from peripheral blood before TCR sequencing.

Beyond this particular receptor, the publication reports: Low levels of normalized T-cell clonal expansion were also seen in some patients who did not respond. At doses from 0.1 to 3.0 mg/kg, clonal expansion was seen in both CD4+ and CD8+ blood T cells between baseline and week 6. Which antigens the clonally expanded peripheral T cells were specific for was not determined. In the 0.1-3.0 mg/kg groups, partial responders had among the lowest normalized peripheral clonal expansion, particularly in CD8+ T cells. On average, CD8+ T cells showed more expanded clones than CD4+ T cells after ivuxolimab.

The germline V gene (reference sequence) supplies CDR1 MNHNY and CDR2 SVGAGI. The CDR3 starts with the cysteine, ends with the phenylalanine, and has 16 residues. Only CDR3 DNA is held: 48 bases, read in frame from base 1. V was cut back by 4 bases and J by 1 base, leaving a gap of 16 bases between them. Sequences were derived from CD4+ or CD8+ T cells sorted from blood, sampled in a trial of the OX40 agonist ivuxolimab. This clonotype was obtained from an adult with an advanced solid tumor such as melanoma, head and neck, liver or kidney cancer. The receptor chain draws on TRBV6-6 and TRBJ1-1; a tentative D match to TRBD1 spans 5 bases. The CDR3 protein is CASSSGPVGKNTEAFF. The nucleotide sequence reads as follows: TGTGCCAGCAGTTCGGGGCCGGTCGGGAAGAACACTGAAGCTTTCTTT.